Described below is a single TCR beta chain sequence and its context. Looked up from germline, CDR1 is GTSNPN and CDR2 is SVGIG (reference sequence). The length of the CDR3 is 16 residues. The germline V and J ends were trimmed by 2 bases and 4 bases, with 18 bases remaining between them. Clones were read by immunoSEQ multiplex PCR, and TCRdb kept only the in-frame ones, dropping some. The sample lists tens of thousands of clones, 92% occurring once. This sample was taken from a study of T cell changes during pregnancy in multiple sclerosis. The sequence derives from a female donor in good health, enrolled as a control in a pregnancy study. The rearrangement uses TRBV30 and TRBJ2-1, with TRBD1 as a possible D gene (6 bases). The sample consisted of CD4+ T cells from peripheral blood mononuclear cells, taken after pregnancy. CDR3 sequence (DNA): TGTGCCTGGAGTATCCGACAGGCCCCAGGGTACAATGAGCAGTTCTTC. As protein: CAWSIRQAPGYNEQFF.